This is a list of T cell receptor beta chains from one sample in a study of a mutant IDH1 vaccine in newly diagnosed glioma. Only in-frame clones appear in the TCRdb table, and some are missing; sequencing was by immunoSEQ multiplex PCR. This sample has tens of thousands of clones; about four fifths occur once, and the top ten carry about 7.5%. Material: PBMCs, obtained from a glioma patient treated with radiotherapy, temozolomide or both. These receptors were obtained from a middle-aged man with glioma. The CDR3 runs from the conserved cysteine through the conserved F or W.

V	J	CDR3
TRBV14	TRBJ1-1	CASRKNTEAFF
TRBV5-1	TRBJ2-5	CASSVGGAGAQETQYF
TRBV5-6	TRBJ1-2	CASSFGESRGYTF
TRBV13	TRBJ1-1	CASTPGWTEAFF
TRBV5-1	TRBJ1-3	CASSPTGVSLGNTIYF
TRBV30	TRBJ2-7	CAWRSPDTYEQYF
TRBV29-1	TRBJ2-7	CSVQNPRGDEQYF
TRBV19	TRBJ1-1	CASSIPTSRNTEAFF
TRBV29-1	TRBJ2-7	CSVSLVNPPNEQYF
TRBV5-1	TRBJ2-7	CASSLLGEQYF
TRBV30	TRBJ2-3	CAWSEARGGTDTQYF
TRBV2	TRBJ1-2	CASSIQHGGYTF
TRBV9	TRBJ1-1	CASSVGGLGTEAFF
TRBV13	TRBJ2-7	CASSLRYEQYF
TRBV9	TRBJ2-3	CASSPRGSGGSVTDTQYF
TRBV10-2	TRBJ2-3	CASSGPNTQYF
TRBV6-5	TRBJ2-1	CASSYRFSTYNEQFF
TRBV29-1	TRBJ1-4	CSASRGGDEKLFF
TRBV7-6	TRBJ2-2	CASSLGLAVRELFF
TRBV5-6	TRBJ2-1	CASSALNTISYNEQFF
TRBV15	TRBJ1-5	CATSRTEASNQPQHF
TRBV6-1	TRBJ1-1	CASSRRAIDTEAFF
TRBV10-3	TRBJ2-7	CAIGVGPYEQYF
TRBV28	TRBJ1-2	CASSPPGDRSYTF